This entry concerns a single TCR beta chain. This clonotype was recorded a few times. Its antigen remains undetermined. Base qualities are not recorded, but no much larger clone differs from it by a single base. V is cut back by 5 bases and J by 1 base, with 11 bases in the junction unmatched. The CDR3 contains 17 residues, cysteine and phenylalanine counted. Left in the record is the CDR3 DNA by itself, 51 bases read in frame from the first base. Every donor in the study was a healthy Caucasian. The sample comes from a study of identical twins (dated by TCRdb to between 2015 and 2016). Study-level background: TCR alpha and beta repertoires from monozygotic twins, unrelated adults of various ages and cord blood were deep-sequenced to test whether fetal clonotypes persist. To rule out contamination, the twin experiments were replicated at different times with different library preparation protocols. The study at large found these results: A weaker excess of twin sharing was found in beta out-of-frame sequences because the signal-to-noise ratio was lowered by fewer shared sequences. Compared with coincidental sharing between unrelated individuals, out-of-frame TCR alpha sequences shared between twins showed an excess of sequences with low generation probability. Recombination models systematically underestimated out-of-frame TCR alpha sharing in monozygotic twins but agreed with sharing between unrelated individuals. Invariant T cells such as MAIT and iNKT could partly confound zero-insertion analyses, although diverse VJ usage argued against such confounding for most clonotypes. Fewer insertions were carried by abundant cord blood beta clonotypes; a weaker similar trend was observed in young adult naive repertoires, while no such trend was observed in memory repertoires. Because the same donors could not be followed over many years, the conclusions depended on cross-sectional statistical analysis.

Receptors were amplified or captured by 5' RACE. For sequencing, an Illumina HiSeq 2000 was employed. A universal primer binding site was introduced by template switching, and a unique molecular identifier was present in the final cDNA, enabling accurate counting of TCR cDNA molecules. Specific primers in the conserved constant-segment region were used to synthesize first-strand cDNA for TCR alpha and beta chains. Each cDNA library was double barcoded, with a SMART-Mk sample barcode plus Illumina barcodes, to control for contamination. Two successive PCR steps introduced TruSeq adapter sequences along with Illumina sample barcodes. TCR alpha and beta cDNA libraries were sequenced on the Illumina HiSeq platform with custom primers. Turning to the authors' computational methods: MiGEC processed the raw reads to extract unique molecular identifiers, while MiXCR was used to determine the CDR3 positions. Recombination models were inferred per individual with the repgenHMM and IGoR tools using an EM algorithm. The tcR package in R was used for shared clonotype analysis, with sharing normalized by the product of cloneset sizes. To study raw recombination without the effects of thymic and clonal selection, out-of-frame nonproductive sequences were analyzed. The public reads were quality trimmed at Q25 with fastp and then assembled into clones with MiXCR by TCRdb, keeping productive beta chains. Identical CDR3 protein sequences are pooled into one entry, listed with their most common genes and DNA. The V and J calls were not made by the authors but by TCRdb's processing. This sample comprises 1.5 million to 2 million distinct CDR3 sequences, about 32% of them detected only once. Together, the top ten hold roughly 0.3% of the sample.

Recombination joined TRBV12-3 or TRBV12-4 with TRBJ2-3, with 8 bases in between that match TRBD1. The source of this sequence is a newborn girl in good health. Material for sequencing was cord blood. Here is the DNA: TGTGCCAGCAGTCCCGCGCGACAGGGGCCAGGCACAGATACGCAGTATTTT. Its translation is CASSPARQGPGTDTQYF.